These 5 T cell receptor beta chains share one sample of origin, sequenced in a study of T cell clonotyping in hematopoietic cell transplantation. Measured with immunoSEQ multiplex PCR; TCRdb has only the in-frame clones, and not every one. Of 30,000 or so clones listed, over 65% are singletons. Time point specified: recipient sample about 28 days before transplant, after cytoreduction. The source material was peripheral blood mononuclear cells, sampled before stem cell transplant. These receptors all stem from a woman aged 25-40 years with chronic myeloid leukemia. Some clones in this sample may be carry-over from other donors' samples.

This rearrangement joins TRBV5-6 to TRBJ1-1; 10 bases agree with TRBD1. J gave up 4 bases and V 3 bases, and 3 bases lay outside the gene matches. The CDR3 runs 14 residues. The germline CDR1 and CDR2 sequences are SGHDT and YYEEEE. The CDR3 nucleotides are TGTGCCAGCAGCTACCGGGACAGGGGCACTGAAGCTTTCTTT. Translated: CASSYRDRGTEAFF.

This chain connects TRBV7-9 to TRBJ1-1, with D perhaps TRBD1 (5 bases). Germline-derived CDR1 and CDR2 are SEHNR and FQNEAQ (reference sequence). V was cut by 5 bases and J by 5 bases, with 24 bases left in between. The length of the CDR3 is 17 residues. In DNA form, the CDR3 reads TGTGCCAGCAGCCCACCTTCTGGAGGGGCGGGAAGGACTGAAGCTTTCTTT. Residues: CASSPPSGGAGRTEAFF.

This clone was seen once. The chain combines TRBV5-1 with TRBJ2-7; 10 bases fit TRBD2. The J segment lost 2 bases and the V segment lost 3 bases, leaving 5 bases of the junction unmatched. Germline values: CDR1 SGHRS, CDR2 YFSETQ. This CDR3 region has 15 residues. Here the CDR3 DNA reads TGCGCCAGCAGCTCACTAGCGGGGAACACCTACGAGCAGTACTTC. This translates into CASSSLAGNTYEQYF. The variable domain in full, with the rest retrieved from reference TRBV5-1 and TRBJ2-7, is KAGVTQTPRYLIKTRGQQVTLSCSPISGHRSVSWYQQTPGQGLQFLFEYFSETQRNKGNFPGRFSGRQFSNSRSEMNVSTLELGDSALYLCASSSLAGNTYEQYFGPGTRLTVT.

The chain links TRBV12-5 to TRBJ2-7, with a possible D match to TRBD2 (6 bases). V shed 3 bases and J shed 2 bases, with 8 bases lying between them. Germline V gene data show CDR1 as LGHNT and CDR2 as FRNRAP. CDR3 length: 13 residues. CDR3 bases: TGTGCTAGTGGTTTTCGCGGGGCCTACGAGCAGTACTTC. Its translation is CASGFRGAYEQYF. The full variable domain, in which reference TRBV12-5 and TRBJ2-7 provide the parts outside the CDR3, is DARVTQTPRHKVTEMGQEVTMRCQPILGHNTVFWYRQTMMQGLELLAYFRNRAPLDDSGMPKDRFSAEMPDATLATLKIQPSEPRDSAVYFCASGFRGAYEQYFGPGTRLTVT.

The V and J genes are TRBV25-1 and TRBJ2-1; D may be TRBD1 (5 bases). The CDR3 sequence is 15 residues long. Trimming left V 3 bases short and J 5 bases short, with 14 bases between. Germline CDR1 MGHDK, CDR2 SYGVNS. CDR3 sequence: CASSDPRIGDNEQFF. CDR3 nucleotide sequence: TGTGCCAGCAGTGATCCGAGAATAGGGGACAATGAGCAGTTCTTC.